There are many counts of the clone carrying this TCR beta chain. Its antigen is still unknown. Patients underwent thyroid surgery, and none had received any treatment before it. This sample was included in a study of metastatic and nonmetastatic thyroid tumors. About the study: Across blood and tumor or nodule tissue, repertoires from malignant and benign thyroid patients were compared with one another.

Findings of the study overall: Malignant thyroid tumors reportedly exceeded benign nodules significantly in TCR beta diversity, with the difference appearing in blood and tumor.

Original processing notes: In papillary thyroid cancer, a distant-metastasis classifier was built using CDR3 differences across clinicopathological groups. MiXCR reprocessed the PCR reads for TCRdb. These V and J calls originate from TCRdb's pipeline instead of the authors' own analysis. This sample carries 30,000 to 40,000 clones, around 26% of them seen once, and the ten largest clones take approximately 9.9%. The sample was blood. This clonotype originated in a female donor with papillary thyroid cancer or a benign thyroid nodule (not recorded which). Some clones in this sample may be carry-over from other donors' samples.

The CDR3 DNA follows: TGTGCCAGCAGCCGCGGTGGGAACACTGAAGCTTTCTTT. It codes for CASSRGGNTEAFF. The V call is TRBV9, the J call TRBJ1-1, with unresolved D. V dropped 4 bases and J dropped 1 base, with 8 bases sitting between them. This CDR3 region has 13 residues. The germline gives CDR1 SGDLS, CDR2 YYNGEE.